Listed below are T cell receptor beta chains from one sample, sequenced in a study of T cells in Graves' hyperthyroidism and ophthalmopathy. TCRdb fed the multiplex PCR reads into MiXCR, producing one record per CDR3 protein. The sample consists of about 130,000 distinct CDR3 sequences, roughly a fifth of them appearing once. Material for sequencing was blood. These receptors were collected from a woman aged 45-59 years with Graves' hyperthyroidism that later progressed to Graves' ophthalmopathy. Each CDR3 is given with its conserved first and last residue. Each record gives: D gene, V gene, clone size, J gene, CDR3 DNA, CDR3 protein. D genes are given only for firm matches. Some rows mark clone size as missing; the rest say once, few, many or name a class of expanded clone.

>.|TRBV2|many|TRBJ1-2
TGTGCCAGCCCGGGACGAAGCTATGGCTACACCTTC
CASPGRSYGYTF
>TRBD1|TRBV11-2|few|TRBJ2-7
TGTGCCAGCAGCTCCGGACAGGCGCGATACGAGCAGTACTTC
CASSSGQARYEQYF
>.|TRBV7-2|.|TRBJ2-3
TGTGCCAGCAGCGCAGTGGACAACTGGGCGCCTAGCACAGATACGCAGTATTTT
CASSAVDNWAPSTDTQYF
>.|TRBV11-2|.|TRBJ2-1
TGTGCCAGCAGCTGGGACTTTAATGAGCAGTTCTTC
CASSWDFNEQFF
>.|TRBV11-2|many|TRBJ1-1
TGTGCCAGCAGCTTTACAAACCGAGGAACTGAAGCTTTCTTT
CASSFTNRGTEAFF
>.|TRBV4-1|few|TRBJ2-3
TGCGCCAGCAGCCAAGCTTCGGGCACAGATACGCAGTATTTT
CASSQASGTDTQYF
>.|TRBV28|.|TRBJ2-7
TGTGCCAGCAGTTCCCCTAATCCCTACGAGCAGTACTTC
CASSSPNPYEQYF
>.|TRBV6-1|.|TRBJ1-5
TGTGCCAGCAGTGAGTCCGTGGTCCCTCAGCCCCAGCATTTT
CASSESVVPQPQHF
>.|TRBV2|many|TRBJ2-2
TGTGCCAGCAGTGTAACGCAGTTGGACACCGGGGAGCTGTTTTTT
CASSVTQLDTGELFF
>TRBD1|TRBV2|many|TRBJ1-2
TGTGCCAGCACCGGGACAGGGGGCTATGGCTACACCTTC
CASTGTGGYGYTF
>TRBD1|TRBV4-2|.|TRBJ2-3
TGTGCCAGCAGCTCCAAAGAGGAGGGGGACAGGGGGCCAGATACGCAGTATTTT
CASSSKEEGDRGPDTQYF
>.|TRBV11-2|many|TRBJ2-7
TGTGCCAGCCGGTGGGGACACGGCTCCTACGAGCAGTACTTC
CASRWGHGSYEQYF
>TRBD1|TRBV28|.|TRBJ1-4
TGTGCCAGCAGTCTCTCGACAGGGGTACCTGAAAAACTGTTTTTT
CASSLSTGVPEKLFF
>.|TRBV12-3/TRBV12-4|many|TRBJ2-1
TGTGCCAGCCGACAGGGAGGTGGTAATGAGCAGTTCTTC
CASRQGGGNEQFF
>.|TRBV14|.|TRBJ2-1
TGTGCCAGCAGCCAAGGAGGCAGGGGGGGCAATGAGCAGTTCTTC
CASSQGGRGGNEQFF
>TRBD1|TRBV24-1|few|TRBJ2-5
TGTGCCACCAGTTGGTCAGGGGGTAAAGGTGAGACCCAGTACTTC
CATSWSGGKGETQYF
>.|TRBV7-3|few|TRBJ2-2
TGTGCCAGCAGCTTATTGGTTGCCACCGGGGAGCTGTTTTTT
CASSLLVATGELFF
>TRBD2|TRBV7-6|once|TRBJ2-3
TGTGCCAGCAGCTTACTAACTAGCGGGAGGGCAGATACGCAGTATTTT
CASSLLTSGRADTQYF
>TRBD1|TRBV29-1|many|TRBJ2-2
TGCAGCGTCTCCCCCGGGACAGGACTCACCGGGGAGCTGTTTTTT
CSVSPGTGLTGELFF
>.|TRBV28|once|TRBJ2-7
TGTGCCAGCAGACCAATGGGACTCACGAGCTCCTACGAGCAGTACTTC
CASRPMGLTSSYEQYF
>.|TRBV6-1|many|TRBJ1-4
TGTGCCAGCAGTGAATTCTTGGGGGGAGATGAAAAACTGTTTTTT
CASSEFLGGDEKLFF
>.|TRBV20-1|.|TRBJ2-2
TGCAGTGCTAGAGATAGACAGAGAAACACCGGGGAGCTGTTTTTT
CSARDRQRNTGELFF
>.|TRBV13|.|TRBJ2-7
TGTGCCAGCAGCTTAGGAGTCGCTACCTACGAGCAGTACTTC
CASSLGVATYEQYF
>.|TRBV2|many|TRBJ1-5
TGTGCCAGCAGTGAAAATCTTGGGGGGCCGTATCAGCCCCAGCATTTT
CASSENLGGPYQPQHF
>TRBD1|TRBV20-1|few|TRBJ1-2
TGCAGTGCTTCCGCTCAGGGGGAAGGTGGCTACACCTTC
CSASAQGEGGYTF
>.|TRBV20-1|.|TRBJ2-5
TGCAGTGCCGAGCCGACGACCACTAGCTCCCAGACCCAGTACTTC
CSAEPTTTSSQTQYF
>TRBD1|TRBV10-3|.|TRBJ2-5
TGTGCCAGCAGTTACGGGACAGGGGGAAGGACCCAGTACTTC
CASSYGTGGRTQYF
>.|TRBV28|many|TRBJ2-7
TGTGCCGCCAGGGAGGCGGGGCTAATGAAAGAGCAGTACTTC
CAAREAGLMKEQYF
>TRBD2|TRBV5-1|few|TRBJ2-1
TGCGCCAGCAGCTTGGTTAGTATAGCGGGGGGACCCTACAATGAGCAGTTCTTC
CASSLVSIAGGPYNEQFF
>TRBD1|TRBV12-3/TRBV12-4|.|TRBJ1-4
TGTGCCAGCAGTCCAGGGGGAAATCGGGAAAAACTGTTTTTT
CASSPGGNREKLFF
>.|TRBV27|.|TRBJ1-6
TGTGCCAGCAGTTTAAACTATAATTCACCCCTCCACTTT
CASSLNYNSPLHF
>TRBD1|TRBV6-1|.|TRBJ1-5
TGTGCCAGCAGCCAAGACAGGGGGCCAAATCAGCCCCAGCATTTT
CASSQDRGPNQPQHF
>.|TRBV11-1|.|TRBJ2-7
TGTGCCAGCAGCTTAGGGGCGTTCGAGCAGTACTTC
CASSLGAFEQYF
>.|TRBV20-1|many|TRBJ1-6
TGCAGTGCGACCCGAGGAGGGGAATCACCCCTCCACTTT
CSATRGGESPLHF
>.|TRBV11-2|.|TRBJ2-6
TGTGCCAGCAGCTCCCCTGCTGGGGCCAACGTCCTGACTTTC
CASSSPAGANVLTF
>.|TRBV18|once|TRBJ2-3
TGTGCCAGCTCTCTCGGCCCGGATAGCACAGATACGCAGTATTTT
CASSLGPDSTDTQYF
>TRBD1|TRBV7-9|many|TRBJ2-1
TGTGCCAGCAGCCCTTCAGGGGGCTCCTGGGATGAGCAGTTCTTC
CASSPSGGSWDEQFF
>.|TRBV10-2|.|TRBJ2-7
TGCGCCAGCAGTGAGTCGGGAACGAGGGGCGAGCAGTACTTC
CASSESGTRGEQYF
>.|TRBV12-5|.|TRBJ1-1
TGTGCTAGTGGTCCGGATCTCGGGGGTGGGTTAACTGAAGCTTTCTTT
CASGPDLGGGLTEAFF
>TRBD1|TRBV12-3/TRBV12-4|many|TRBJ1-2
TGTGCCAGCAGTCCAACGGGGACAGGGTATGGCTACACCTTC
CASSPTGTGYGYTF